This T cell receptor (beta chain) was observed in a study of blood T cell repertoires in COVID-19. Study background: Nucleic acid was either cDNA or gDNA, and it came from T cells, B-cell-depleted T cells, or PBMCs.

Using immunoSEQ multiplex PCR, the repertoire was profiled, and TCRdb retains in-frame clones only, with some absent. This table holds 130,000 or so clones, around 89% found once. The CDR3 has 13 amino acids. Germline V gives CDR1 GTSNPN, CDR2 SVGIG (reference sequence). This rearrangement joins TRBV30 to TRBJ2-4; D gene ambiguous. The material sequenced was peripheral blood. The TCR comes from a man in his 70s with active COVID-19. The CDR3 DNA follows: TGTGCATACGCGGCCAGCACAATTGACATTCAGTACTTC. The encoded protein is CAYAASTIDIQYF.